Detailed here is one TCR beta chain. Its antigen remains unidentified. Per sample, extraction of total RNA gave at least 5.5 micrograms in every case. Next came a second PCR, run for roughly 7 to 12 cycles, which used a sample-barcoded 5' primer along with a J-beta primer mix. Each CDR3 protein gets one entry after TCRdb re-called the 5' RACE reads with MiXCR. This table holds hundreds of thousands of distinct CDR3 sequences, around two fifths found once. These data come from a study of blood T cells in healthy people across ages. Whole-study results and caveats: Changes in expanded clonotypes were possibly confounded, as the CMV status of donors was unknown. Both higher diversity and more naive CD4+ cells marked long-lived donors when set against aged donors.

CDR3 length: 16 residues. The germline CDR1 and CDR2 sequences are LGHNA and YSLEER. Trimming at V came to 4 bases and at J to 7 bases, leaving 8 bases not matched to a gene. The TCR was taken from a man in his 60s in good health. V is TRBV4-3 and J is TRBJ1-4, with 11 bases aligning to TRBD1. Source material: blood. CDR3 bases: TGCGCCAGCAGCCCCAAACGGACAGGGGGCTTTGAAAAACTGTTTTTT. Translated, it gives CASSPKRTGGFEKLFF.